This T cell receptor (beta chain) is drawn from a study of cytomegalovirus exposure and HLA in healthy donors. Study at large: Genotyping showed approximately 81% of about 370 donors falling in the Caucasian-associated ancestry cluster.

The PCR ran on 60 Vbeta and 13 Jbeta primers. Only in-frame clones appear in the TCRdb table, and some are missing; sequencing was by immunoSEQ multiplex PCR. The sample consists of approximately 85,000 clones, around two thirds of them appearing once. The CDR3 totals 16 residues. Germline V CDR1 and CDR2: MNHEY, SMNVEV (reference sequence). V dropped 5 bases and J dropped 5; count of bases not matched to a gene: 11. The chain carries TRBV27 and TRBJ2-5; TRBD1 agrees at 10 bases. The material sequenced was PBMCs. The sequence came from a woman aged 25-40 years in good health and CMV-seropositive. Here the CDR3 reads CASSLTGGGGGETQYF. CDR3 DNA sequence: TGTGCCAGCAGTCTGACAGGGGGCGGTGGAGGGGAGACCCAGTACTTC.